This TCR beta chain was recorded in a study of blood T cell repertoires in COVID-19. Ages ranged from about 18 to 89 years, with residence in about 23 US areas. Cohorts were determined from participant-reported clinical history. Each recovered donor of Cohort 3 presented with two negative PCRs, clearance, or symptom resolution. Authors' data handling: Estimated nucleated cell counts came from reference gene primer amplification. Data came from immunoSEQ multiplex PCR; TCRdb stores just in-frame clones and leaves some out. Clone size and the V and J calls come from that table; the DNA yielded D and trimming. The sample carries approximately 200,000 clones, 80% to 85% recorded once. With 6 bases clipped from V and 2 bases from J, the junction kept 6 bases outside the gene matches. The germline V gene has CDR1 ENHRY and CDR2 SYGVKD. The CDR3 is 14 residues long.

The sequence derives from a man in his forties or fifties who had recovered from COVID-19. V is TRBV10-3 and J is TRBJ1-2, with 7 nucleotides matching TRBD1. Sequenced material: PBMCs or T cells enriched from blood (not recorded which). CDR3 DNA sequence: TGTGCCATCAGAGGGACAGATTCAAACTATGGCTACACCTTC. Translating it yields CAIRGTDSNYGYTF.